The T cell receptor (beta chain) under discussion was sequenced for a study of T cell changes during pregnancy in multiple sclerosis. This clone was counted once. The data were produced by immunoSEQ multiplex PCR, yet TCRdb's version contains in-frame clones alone and is incomplete. The sample gives around 33,000 clones, under 95% of which show up once; about 0.46% is in the top ten. Germline CDR1 SNHLY, CDR2 FYNNEI. This CDR3 comprises 17 residues. With V trimmed by 6 bases and J by 2 bases, 9 bases remained unmatched. The J gene is TRBJ2-3, the V gene TRBV2; 12 bases map to TRBD2. Sequencing used CD4+ T cells from peripheral blood mononuclear cells, obtained after pregnancy. The TCR was taken from a female donor with multiple sclerosis, enrolled in a pregnancy study. CDR3 loop: CASRPSRTSGATDTQYF. In DNA, the CDR3 is TGTGCCAGCAGGCCGAGTCGGACTAGCGGGGCCACAGATACGCAGTATTTT.